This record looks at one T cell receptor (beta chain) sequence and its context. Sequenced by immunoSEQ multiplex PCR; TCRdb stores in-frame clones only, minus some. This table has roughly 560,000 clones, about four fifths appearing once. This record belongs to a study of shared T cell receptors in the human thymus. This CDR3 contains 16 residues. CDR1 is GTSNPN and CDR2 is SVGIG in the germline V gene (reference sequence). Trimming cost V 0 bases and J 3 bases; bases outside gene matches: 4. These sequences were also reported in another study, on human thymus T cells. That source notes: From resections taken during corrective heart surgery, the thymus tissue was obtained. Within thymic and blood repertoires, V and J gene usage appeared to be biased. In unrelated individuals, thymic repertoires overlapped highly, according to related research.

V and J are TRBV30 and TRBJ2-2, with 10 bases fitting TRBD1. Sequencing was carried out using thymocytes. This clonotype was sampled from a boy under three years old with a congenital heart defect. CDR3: CAWSVRDRGDTGELFF. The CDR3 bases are TGTGCCTGGAGTGTAAGGGACAGGGGTGACACCGGGGAGCTGTTTTTT.